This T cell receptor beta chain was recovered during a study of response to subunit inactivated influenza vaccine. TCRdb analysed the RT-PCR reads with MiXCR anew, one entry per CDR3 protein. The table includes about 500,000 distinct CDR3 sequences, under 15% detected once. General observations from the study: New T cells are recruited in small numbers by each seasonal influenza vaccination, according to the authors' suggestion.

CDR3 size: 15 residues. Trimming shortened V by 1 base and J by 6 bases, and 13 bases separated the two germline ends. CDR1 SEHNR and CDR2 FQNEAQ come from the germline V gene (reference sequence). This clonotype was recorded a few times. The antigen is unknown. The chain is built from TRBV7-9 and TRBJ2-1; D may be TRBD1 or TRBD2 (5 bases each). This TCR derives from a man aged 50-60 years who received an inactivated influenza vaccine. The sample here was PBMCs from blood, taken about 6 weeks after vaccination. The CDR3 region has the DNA TGTGCCAGCAGCTTAGAAGGGACCCTCATCAATGAGCAGTTCTTC. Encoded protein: CASSLEGTLINEQFF. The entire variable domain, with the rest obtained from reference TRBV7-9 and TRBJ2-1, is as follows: DTGVSQNPRHKITKRGQNVTFRCDPISEHNRLYWYRQTLGQGPEFLTYFQNEAQLEKSRLLSDRFSAERPKGSFSTLEIQRTEQGDSAMYLCASSLEGTLINEQFFGPGTRLTVL.